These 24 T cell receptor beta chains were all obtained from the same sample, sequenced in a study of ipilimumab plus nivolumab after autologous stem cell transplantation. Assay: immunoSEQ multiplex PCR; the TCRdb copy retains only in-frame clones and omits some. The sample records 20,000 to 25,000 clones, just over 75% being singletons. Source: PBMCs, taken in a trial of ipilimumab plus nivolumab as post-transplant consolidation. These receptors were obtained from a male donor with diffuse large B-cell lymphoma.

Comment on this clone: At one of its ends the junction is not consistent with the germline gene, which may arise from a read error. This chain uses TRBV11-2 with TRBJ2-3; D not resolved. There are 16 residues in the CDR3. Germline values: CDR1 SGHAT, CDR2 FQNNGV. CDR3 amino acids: CASSLEIRTSADTQYF. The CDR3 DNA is TGTGCCAGCAGCCTAGAAATCAGAACCTCCGCAGATACGCAGTATTTT.

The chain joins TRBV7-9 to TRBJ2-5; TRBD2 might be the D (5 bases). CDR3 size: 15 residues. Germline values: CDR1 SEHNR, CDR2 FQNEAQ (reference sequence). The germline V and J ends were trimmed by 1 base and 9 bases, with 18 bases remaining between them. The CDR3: CASSLGSLERAAQYF. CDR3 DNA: TGTGCCAGCAGCTTAGGGTCTTTAGAGAGAGCGGCCCAGTACTTC. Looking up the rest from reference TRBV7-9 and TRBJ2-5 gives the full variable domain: DTGVSQNPRHKITKRGQNVTFRCDPISEHNRLYWYRQTLGQGPEFLTYFQNEAQLEKSRLLSDRFSAERPKGSFSTLEIQRTEQGDSAMYLCASSLGSLERAAQYFGPGTRLLVL.

The CDR3 sequence is CASRWTGTQPQHF. As DNA, the CDR3 is TGTGCCAGCAGATGGACAGGGACTCAGCCCCAGCATTTT. V gene TRBV6-5 combines with J gene TRBJ1-5; 8 nucleotides agree with TRBD1. The CDR3 has 13 residues. V dropped 6 bases and J dropped 6; count of bases not matched to a gene: 4. Germline CDR1 reads MNHEY; CDR2 reads SVGAGI.

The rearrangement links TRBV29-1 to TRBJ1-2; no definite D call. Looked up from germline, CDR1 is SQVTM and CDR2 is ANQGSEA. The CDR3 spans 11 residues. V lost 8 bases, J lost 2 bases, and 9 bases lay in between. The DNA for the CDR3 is TGCAGCTCGGCGGAAAACTATGGCTACACCTTC. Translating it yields CSSAENYGYTF.

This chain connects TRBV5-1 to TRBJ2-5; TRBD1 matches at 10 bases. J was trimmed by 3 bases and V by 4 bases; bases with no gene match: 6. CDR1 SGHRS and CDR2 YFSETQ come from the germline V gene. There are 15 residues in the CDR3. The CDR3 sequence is CASSTAGTGEETQYF. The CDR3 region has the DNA TGCGCCAGCAGCACAGCCGGGACAGGGGAAGAGACCCAGTACTTC.

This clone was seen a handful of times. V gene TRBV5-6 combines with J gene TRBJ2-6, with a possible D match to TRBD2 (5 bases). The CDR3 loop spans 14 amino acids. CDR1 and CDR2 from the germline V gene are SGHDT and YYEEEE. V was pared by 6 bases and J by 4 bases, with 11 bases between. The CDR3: CASTRGNGANVLTF. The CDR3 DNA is TGTGCCAGCACACGGGGTAACGGGGCCAACGTCCTGACTTTC.

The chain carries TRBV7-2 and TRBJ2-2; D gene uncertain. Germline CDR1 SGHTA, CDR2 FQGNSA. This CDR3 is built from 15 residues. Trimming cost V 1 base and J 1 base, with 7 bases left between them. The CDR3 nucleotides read TGTGCCAGCAGCTTAGTTACTGGGAACACCGGGGAGCTGTTTTTT. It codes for CASSLVTGNTGELFF. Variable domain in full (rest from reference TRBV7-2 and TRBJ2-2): GAGVSQSPSNKVTEKGKDVELRCDPISGHTALYWYRQSLGQGLEFLIYFQGNSAPDKSGLPSDRFSAERTGGSVSTLTIQRTQQEDSAVYLCASSLVTGNTGELFFGEGSRLTVL.

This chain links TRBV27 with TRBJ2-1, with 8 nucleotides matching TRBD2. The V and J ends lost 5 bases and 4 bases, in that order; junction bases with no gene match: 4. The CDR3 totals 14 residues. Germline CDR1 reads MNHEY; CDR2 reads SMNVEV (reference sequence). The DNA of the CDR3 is TGTGCCAGCAGTCCGGGGGGGTATTACAATGAGCAGTTCTTC. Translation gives CASSPGGYYNEQFF.

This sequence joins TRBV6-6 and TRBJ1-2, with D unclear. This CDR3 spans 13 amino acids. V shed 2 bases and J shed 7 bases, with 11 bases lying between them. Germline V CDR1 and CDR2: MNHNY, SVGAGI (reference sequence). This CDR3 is CASSYRAELGYTF. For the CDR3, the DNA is TGTGCCAGCAGTTACCGTGCAGAGCTTGGCTACACCTTC.

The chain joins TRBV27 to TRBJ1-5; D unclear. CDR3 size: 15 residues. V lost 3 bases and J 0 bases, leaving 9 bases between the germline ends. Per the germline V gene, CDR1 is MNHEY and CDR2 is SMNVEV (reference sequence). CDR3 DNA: TGTGCCAGCAGTTTTTCCAGAAATAGCAATCAGCCCCAGCATTTT. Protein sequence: CASSFSRNSNQPQHF.

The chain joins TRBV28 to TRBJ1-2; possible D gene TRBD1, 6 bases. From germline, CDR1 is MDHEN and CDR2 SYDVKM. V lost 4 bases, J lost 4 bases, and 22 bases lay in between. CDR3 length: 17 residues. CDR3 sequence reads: CASSSHSKGERGYGYTF. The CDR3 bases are TGTGCCAGCAGTTCTCACTCTAAGGGGGAGCGTGGCTATGGCTACACCTTC.

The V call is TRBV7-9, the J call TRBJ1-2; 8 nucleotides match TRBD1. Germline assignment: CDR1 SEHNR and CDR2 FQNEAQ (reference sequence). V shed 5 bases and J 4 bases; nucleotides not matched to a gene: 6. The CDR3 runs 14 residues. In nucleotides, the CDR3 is TGTGCCAGCAGCCAGACAGGGGCGCCCTATGGCTACACCTTC. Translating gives CASSQTGAPYGYTF.

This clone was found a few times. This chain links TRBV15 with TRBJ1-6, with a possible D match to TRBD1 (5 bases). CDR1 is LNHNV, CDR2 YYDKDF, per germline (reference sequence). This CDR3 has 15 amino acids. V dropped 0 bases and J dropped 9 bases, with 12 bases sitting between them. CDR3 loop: CATSRDPGNGSPLHF. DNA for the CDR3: TGTGCCACCAGCAGAGATCCAGGGAATGGTTCACCCCTCCACTTT.

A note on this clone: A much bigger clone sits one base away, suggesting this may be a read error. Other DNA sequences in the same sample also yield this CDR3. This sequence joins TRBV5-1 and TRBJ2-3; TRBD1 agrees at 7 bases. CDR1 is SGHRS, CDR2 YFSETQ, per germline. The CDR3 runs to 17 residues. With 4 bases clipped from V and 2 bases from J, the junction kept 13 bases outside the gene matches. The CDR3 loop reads CASSRTRTGGNTDTQYF. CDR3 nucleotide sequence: TGCGCCAGCAGCAGAACCAGGACAGGAGGAAACACAGATACGCAGTATTTT.

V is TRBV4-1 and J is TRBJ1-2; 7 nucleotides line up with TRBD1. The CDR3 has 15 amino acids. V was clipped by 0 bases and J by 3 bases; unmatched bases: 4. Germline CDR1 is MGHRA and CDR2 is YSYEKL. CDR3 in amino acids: CASSQDPTGDYGYTF. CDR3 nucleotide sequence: TGCGCCAGCAGCCAAGATCCCACAGGGGACTATGGCTACACCTTC.

CDR3 sequence: CASSYLSPRGYTF. Written as DNA, the CDR3 is TGTGCCAGCAGTTACCTAAGCCCTAGGGGCTACACCTTC. V usage is TRBV6-5 and J usage is TRBJ1-2; D gene uncertain. V dropped 2 bases and J dropped 8 bases, with 12 bases sitting between them. The V gene's germline CDR1 is MNHEY and CDR2 SVGAGI. CDR3 size: 13 residues.

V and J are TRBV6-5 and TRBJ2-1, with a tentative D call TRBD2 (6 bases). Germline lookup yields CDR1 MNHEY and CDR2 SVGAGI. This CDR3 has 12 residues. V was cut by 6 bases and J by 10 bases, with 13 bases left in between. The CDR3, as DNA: TGTGCCAGCAGAGGCGCGGGGCAAGAGCAGTTCTTC. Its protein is CASRGAGQEQFF.

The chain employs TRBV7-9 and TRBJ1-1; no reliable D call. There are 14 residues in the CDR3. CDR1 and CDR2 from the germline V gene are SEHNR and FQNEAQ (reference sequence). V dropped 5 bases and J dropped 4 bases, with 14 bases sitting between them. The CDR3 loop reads CASSTSGGGTEAFF. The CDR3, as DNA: TGTGCCAGCAGCACCAGCGGCGGTGGCACTGAAGCTTTCTTT.

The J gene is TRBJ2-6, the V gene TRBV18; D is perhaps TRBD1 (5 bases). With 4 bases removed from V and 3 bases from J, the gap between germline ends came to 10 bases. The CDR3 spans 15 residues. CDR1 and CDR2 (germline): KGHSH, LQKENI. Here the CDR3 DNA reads TGTGCCAGCTCACAGCAGGGAAGTGGGGCCAACGTCCTGACTTTC. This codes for CASSQQGSGANVLTF. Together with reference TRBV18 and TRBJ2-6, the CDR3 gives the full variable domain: NAGVMQNPRHLVRRRGQEARLRCSPMKGHSHVYWYRQLPEEGLKFMVYLQKENIIDESGMPKERFSAEFPKEGPSILRIQQVVRGDSAAYFCASSQQGSGANVLTFGAGSRLTVL.

CDR3 sequence reads: CASSSPSSPAGTDTQYF. The CDR3 nucleotides are TGTGCCAGCAGCTCCCCATCCTCACCTGCAGGCACAGATACGCAGTATTTT. The chain uses TRBV4-2 and TRBJ2-3; D unresolved. The CDR3 covers 17 residues. The germline V gene has CDR1 LGHNA and CDR2 YNFKEQ. V was clipped by 5 bases and J by 1 base, with 19 bases between them.

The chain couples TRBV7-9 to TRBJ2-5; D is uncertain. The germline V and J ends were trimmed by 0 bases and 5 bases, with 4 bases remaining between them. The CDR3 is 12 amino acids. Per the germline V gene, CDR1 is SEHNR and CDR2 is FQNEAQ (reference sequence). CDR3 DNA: TGTGCCAGCAGCTTAGCTGTGGAGACCCAGTACTTC. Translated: CASSLAVETQYF.

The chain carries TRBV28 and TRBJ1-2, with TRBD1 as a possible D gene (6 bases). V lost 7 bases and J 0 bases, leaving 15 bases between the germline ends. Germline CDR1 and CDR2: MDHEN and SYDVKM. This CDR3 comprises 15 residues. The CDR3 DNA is TGTGCCAGCACCCTCGGGGGGCGAGCTAACTATGGCTACACCTTC. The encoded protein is CASTLGGRANYGYTF.

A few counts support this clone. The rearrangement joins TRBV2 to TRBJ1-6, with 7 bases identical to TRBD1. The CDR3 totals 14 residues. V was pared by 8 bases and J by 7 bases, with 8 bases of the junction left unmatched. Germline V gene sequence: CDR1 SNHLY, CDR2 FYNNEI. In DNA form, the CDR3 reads TGTGCCAGCCGACGGGACAGCGCAAATTCACCCCTCCACTTT. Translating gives CASRRDSANSPLHF.

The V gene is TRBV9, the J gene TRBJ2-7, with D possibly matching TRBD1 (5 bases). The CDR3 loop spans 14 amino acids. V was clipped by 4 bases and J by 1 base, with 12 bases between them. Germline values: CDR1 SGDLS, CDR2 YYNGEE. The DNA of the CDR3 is TGTGCCAGCAGCCCCCGACAGCGATCCTACGAGCAGTACTTC. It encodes CASSPRQRSYEQYF.